The TCR beta chain under discussion was sequenced for a study of Ad26.COV2.S vaccination and SARS-CoV-2 variants. Trimming stripped 6 bases from V and 5 bases from J, with 11 bases between. The CDR3 spans 12 residues. Germline CDR1 SGDLS, CDR2 YYNGEE. This clone was seen just once. Treatment given: about 20 received Ad26.COV2.S at low or high dose, single or two shots; 5 received placebo; per-sample allocation not given. The samples date from day 63 after the first vaccine or placebo injection. The sample came from a Boston adult aged 18-55 years. The method was immunoSEQ multiplex PCR; TCRdb's version includes in-frame clones alone and lacks a portion of them. The sample consists of some 300,000 clones, roughly 86% of them appearing once.

The receptor's source is a person aged 18-60 years who received the Ad26.COV2.S COVID-19 vaccine or a placebo. This chain joins TRBV9 and TRBJ1-2; D uncertain. The sample was peripheral blood, taken in a trial of Ad26.COV2.S vaccine versus placebo. This chain's CDR3 is CASNPLTYGYTF. In nucleotides, the CDR3 is TGTGCCAGCAACCCTCTAACGTATGGCTACACCTTC.